Below, 8 T cell receptor beta chains from the same sample are listed, as sequenced in a study of blood T cell repertoires in COVID-19. Here immunoSEQ multiplex PCR was the method, and the copy in TCRdb shows in-frame clones only, minus some. The data contain over 250,000 clones, more than 75% of them singletons. Sequenced sample: PBMCs or T cells enriched from blood (not recorded which). These receptors all come from a woman between 55 and 75 years old in a cohort exposed to, infected with or recovered from COVID-19 (not recorded which).

This chain uses TRBV7-3 with TRBJ2-2; D call uncertain. V lost 4 bases to trimming and J lost 2 bases, with 5 bases between them. Germline CDR1 SGHTA, CDR2 FQGTGA. The CDR3 runs 13 residues. The chain's CDR3 is CASSSRNTGELFF. The CDR3 DNA reads TGTGCCAGCAGCTCTAGAAACACCGGGGAGCTGTTTTTT.

The chain employs TRBV6-5 and TRBJ2-1; D may be TRBD1 (7 bases). V lost 10 bases to trimming and J lost 12 bases, with 22 bases between them. This CDR3 region has 13 residues. Germline V gene sequence: CDR1 MNHEY, CDR2 SVGAGI. The CDR3, as DNA: TGTGCCACCTCTCCGGGAGAGGACAGGAGGCAGTTCTTC. Its translation is CATSPGEDRRQFF.

This chain connects TRBV24-1 to TRBJ2-2, with D tentatively TRBD2 (7 bases). Germline values: CDR1 KGHDR, CDR2 SFDVKD. The CDR3 length is 14 residues. The V end lost 7 bases, the J end lost 6 bases, and 14 bases lay between the germline ends. The CDR3 spells CATSGLEGAGELFF. CDR3 sequence (DNA): TGTGCCACCAGCGGACTAGAGGGGGCCGGGGAGCTGTTTTTT.

This chain joins TRBV28 and TRBJ1-5; the D is unclear. In germline, CDR1 is MDHEN, CDR2 SYDVKM. The CDR3 sequence is 14 residues long. Trimming removed 4 bases at V and 2 bases at J, with 9 bases between. CDR3: CASSSGLGNQPQHF. CDR3 nucleotides: TGTGCCAGCAGTTCGGGGTTGGGCAATCAGCCCCAGCATTTT.

The chain employs TRBV6-5 and TRBJ1-5; perhaps TRBD1 as D (6 bases). V lost 4 bases and J lost 6, with 10 bases in between. CDR3 length equals 13 residues. Germline CDR1 is MNHEY and CDR2 is SVGAGI. This chain's CDR3 is CASSSGGSQPQHF. CDR3 sequence (DNA): TGTGCCAGCAGTTCGGGGGGCAGTCAGCCCCAGCATTTT.

V usage is TRBV27 and J usage is TRBJ1-2; no clear D. From germline, CDR1 is MNHEY and CDR2 SMNVEV (reference sequence). The CDR3 spans 18 residues. V gave up 6 bases and J gave up 2 bases, with 25 bases separating them. DNA of the CDR3: TGTGCCAGCAGAGCTTTAGTATTCACGCCTGAACTAAACTATGGCTACACCTTC. Residues: CASRALVFTPELNYGYTF.

The CDR3 protein is CASSSGDSRSYNEQFF. The CDR3 DNA reads TGTGCCAGCAGCTCCGGGGACAGTCGCTCCTACAATGAGCAGTTCTTC. The chain recombines TRBV9 with TRBJ2-1, with 7 bases fitting TRBD1. The CDR3 consists of 16 residues. The V gene end was trimmed by 4 bases and the J gene end by 0 bases; junction bases not matched to a gene: 7. Germline values: CDR1 SGDLS, CDR2 YYNGEE.

This clone showed up just once. The chain carries TRBV2 and TRBJ1-5, with D uncertain. V was clipped by 4 bases and J by 0 bases, with 7 bases between them. Germline CDR1 reads SNHLY; CDR2 reads FYNNEI. The CDR3 sequence is 14 residues long. The CDR3 loop reads CASSGRGSNQPQHF. CDR3 in DNA: TGTGCCAGCAGTGGGCGGGGTAGCAATCAGCCCCAGCATTTT.